This T cell receptor (beta chain) originates from a study of beta chain features in type 1 diabetes. Whole-study findings and limits: Compared with healthy donors, patients appeared to share more similar naive, central memory and regulatory TCRB repertoires. Any HLA-type effect on TCRB rearrangement remained unresolved here.

The whole isolated RNA underwent reverse transcription, so sequencing captured expressed TCRB transcripts. TCRdb keeps only in-frame clones here, not all; method: immunoSEQ multiplex PCR. The sample shows roughly 140,000 clones, around 10% of them seen only once. Worth noting for this clone: Its cognate antigen is unknown.

Germline values: CDR1 SGHRS, CDR2 YFSETQ. Trimming cost V 4 bases and J 6 bases, with 14 bases left between them. CDR3 length: 14 amino acids. J is TRBJ2-1 and V is TRBV5-1; D is possibly TRBD2 (6 bases). This sequence originates from a man aged 18 to 30 in good health. The sequencing sample was made of central memory CD4+ T cells from blood. CDR3 protein: CASSPDGRGNEQFF. The CDR3 coding sequence is TGCGCCAGCAGCCCGGACGGGCGGGGCAATGAGCAGTTCTTC. The full variable domain, with the rest looked up from reference TRBV5-1 and TRBJ2-1, is KAGVTQTPRYLIKTRGQQVTLSCSPISGHRSVSWYQQTPGQGLQFLFEYFSETQRNKGNFPGRFSGRQFSNSRSEMNVSTLELGDSALYLCASSPDGRGNEQFFGPGTRLTVL.